This TCR beta chain comes out of a study of blood T cells in healthy people across ages. Alongside a J-beta primer mix, a sample-barcoded 5' primer served in a second PCR lasting roughly 6 to 11 cycles. Carrying 12 random nucleotides, a template-switch adaptor labeled each individual cDNA molecule. TCRdb redid the calling of the 5' RACE reads with MiXCR, one entry per CDR3 protein. Of 900,000 to 950,000 distinct CDR3 sequences detected, almost 30% appear once; the ten largest clones hold more than 8.5%. This clonotype was counted only a few times. J was trimmed by 3 bases and V by 6 bases; bases with no gene match: 14. CDR1 SGHRS and CDR2 YFSETQ come from the germline V gene. CDR3 length: 16 amino acids. These same data were also listed under a study on T cells of mothers and their children. As reported in that work: Whether pairs are related or unrelated, thymic selection shapes their TCR recombination output in much the same way. Detection yielded no persistent microchimeric T cell clones.

The clonotype was recovered from a woman between 40 and 55 years old in good health. The chain employs TRBV5-1 and TRBJ1-2; 7 nucleotides line up with TRBD1. Sequencing was performed on blood. The CDR3 reads CASTPTTGRTDYGYTF. The CDR3 nucleotides are TGCGCCAGCACCCCAACGACAGGGAGGACGGACTATGGCTACACCTTC. The full variable domain, rest sourced from reference TRBV5-1 and TRBJ1-2, is KAGVTQTPRYLIKTRGQQVTLSCSPISGHRSVSWYQQTPGQGLQFLFEYFSETQRNKGNFPGRFSGRQFSNSRSEMNVSTLELGDSALYLCASTPTTGRTDYGYTFGSGTRLTVV.